Below are 15 T cell receptor beta chains sequenced from a single sample in a study of T-cell memory formation after mild COVID-19. TCRdb passed the 5' RACE reads through MiXCR, listing each CDR3 protein once. The table has about 340,000 distinct CDR3 sequences, roughly an eighth seen once. Input material: PBMCs or a T cell subset sorted from them (not recorded which). Receptors originate from a man in his late teens or twenties who had mild COVID-19 (a few samples of this study predate the infection). Cell type and time point are not known.

This clonotype was found a few times. The rearrangement links TRBV6-6 to TRBJ2-1, with 10 nucleotides matching TRBD2. This CDR3 comprises 15 residues. In germline, CDR1 is MNHNY, CDR2 SVGAGI (reference sequence). The ends lost 5 bases at V and 8 bases at J; junction bases unmatched: 9. The CDR3 DNA sequence: TGTGCCAGCAGTCGAACTAGCGGGGAGGTGCATGAGCAGTTCTTC. Translating gives CASSRTSGEVHEQFF.

The table lists this clonotype with many counts. This chain connects TRBV12-3 or TRBV12-4 to TRBJ2-5; 11 bases line up with TRBD2. The V segment lost 6 bases and the J segment 5 bases; nucleotides outside the gene matches: 11. The CDR3 totals 16 residues. CDR3 DNA sequence: TGTGCCAGCAGGGGTGAGACTAGCGGGGTATCGGAGACCCAGTACTTC. Amino acids: CASRGETSGVSETQYF.

This chain joins TRBV7-9 and TRBJ2-7, with D possibly TRBD2 on 5 matching bases. Deletions cut 0 bases from V and 0 bases from J, with 9 bases between. Germline CDR1 reads SEHNR; CDR2 reads FQNEAQ (reference sequence). The CDR3 consists of 15 residues. The CDR3: CASSLAGVFSYEQYF. The CDR3, as DNA: TGTGCCAGCAGCTTAGCCGGGGTGTTCTCCTACGAGCAGTACTTC.

This clonotype was seen more than once but under ten times. The CDR3 spells CASSYNRRGGQYF. The CDR3 DNA sequence: TGTGCCAGCAGTTATAACAGGAGGGGCGGCCAGTACTTC. The rearrangement joins TRBV6-5 to TRBJ2-7; D is possibly TRBD2 (6 bases). There are 13 residues in the CDR3. V gave up 3 bases and J gave up 10 bases, with 16 bases separating them. Germline values: CDR1 MNHEY, CDR2 SVGAGI.

The chain uses TRBV5-4 and TRBJ1-3, with unresolved D. Germline V gives CDR1 SGHNT, CDR2 YYREEE (reference sequence). The CDR3 length is 14 residues. V was clipped by 2 bases and J by 6 bases, with 12 bases between them. The DNA for the CDR3 is TGTGCCAGCAGCTTCGGCCCTGGTGAAAACACCATATATTTT. It encodes CASSFGPGENTIYF. The complete variable domain, with remaining parts taken from reference TRBV5-4 and TRBJ1-3, reads ETGVTQSPTHLIKTRGQQVTLRCSSQSGHNTVSWYQQALGQGPQFIFQYYREEENGRGNFPPRFSGLQFPNYSSELNVNALELDDSALYLCASSFGPGENTIYFGEGSWLTVV.

This chain joins TRBV5-1 and TRBJ2-1; 11 bases line up with TRBD1. The CDR3 sequence is 15 residues long. The V segment lost 4 bases and the J segment 6 bases; nucleotides outside the gene matches: 6. Germline V gene lookup returns CDR1 SGHRS and CDR2 YFSETQ. The CDR3 spells CASSTGQGGTNEQFF. The CDR3 DNA reads as TGCGCCAGCAGCACGGGACAGGGGGGAACCAATGAGCAGTTCTTC.

This clonotype occurred a few times. J is TRBJ2-3 and V is TRBV7-2, with D uncertain. The CDR3 is 14 amino acids. Germline lookup yields CDR1 SGHTA and CDR2 FQGNSA. Trimming cost V 5 bases and J 2 bases, with 11 bases left between them. Here the CDR3 DNA reads TGTGCCAGCAGCCCAGAAGGCGCCACAGATACGCAGTATTTT. Encoded protein: CASSPEGATDTQYF.

This chain uses TRBV6-2 or TRBV6-3 with TRBJ2-7; the match to TRBD1 covers 7 bases. Trimming removed 5 bases from V and 3 bases from J; junction bases left unmatched: 19. This CDR3 contains 18 residues. In germline, CDR1 is MNHEY, CDR2 SVGEGT. DNA for the CDR3: TGTGCCAGCAGTGAAGGGACAGTGGATTATTTAGAACTCTACGAGCAGTACGTC. It codes for CASSEGTVDYLELYEQYV.

This chain connects TRBV7-9 to TRBJ2-1; 8 nucleotides agree with TRBD2. J was trimmed by 8 bases and V by 5 bases; bases with no gene match: 8. The length of the CDR3 is 14 residues. Germline V gives CDR1 SEHNR, CDR2 FQNEAQ (reference sequence). CDR3: CASSPPAGGDEQFF. As DNA, the CDR3 is TGTGCCAGCAGCCCCCCGGCGGGGGGCGATGAGCAGTTCTTC.

This clonotype was found a few times. The genes are TRBV11-3 and TRBJ2-1; possibly TRBD1 or TRBD2 for D (5 bases each). Germline V gene lookup returns CDR1 SGHNT and CDR2 YENEEA. The V end was cut by 1 base, the J end by 3 bases, with 16 bases between. The CDR3 consists of 17 residues. This CDR3 is CASSLGPPGDHYNEQFF. The CDR3 nucleotides are TGTGCCAGCAGCTTAGGCCCACCCGGGGACCACTACAATGAGCAGTTCTTC. Looking up the rest from reference TRBV11-3 and TRBJ2-1 gives the full variable domain: EAGVVQSPRYKIIEKKQPVAFWCNPISGHNTLYWYLQNLGQGPELLIRYENEEAVDDSQLPKDRFSAERLKGVDSTLKIQPAELGDSAVYLCASSLGPPGDHYNEQFFGPGTRLTVL.

The chain carries TRBV28 and TRBJ1-2; D is perhaps TRBD1 (5 bases). The V end was cut by 8 bases, the J end by 3 bases, with 10 bases between. The CDR3 consists of 12 residues. The germline V gene has CDR1 MDHEN and CDR2 SYDVKM. CDR3 coding DNA: TGTGCCAGCCTTGGGGGGGACTATGGCTACACCTTC. This encodes CASLGGDYGYTF.

This clonotype was seen a handful of times. The genes are TRBV18 and TRBJ1-1; D call uncertain. V was shortened by 5 bases and J by 7 bases, with 14 bases between the two germline ends. Germline V gene sequence: CDR1 KGHSH, CDR2 LQKENI. The CDR3 runs to 13 residues. Written as DNA, the CDR3 is TGTGCCAGCTCATCCGGAGGTGAAGGTGAAGCTTTCTTT. As protein: CASSSGGEGEAFF. Full variable domain (rest looked up from reference TRBV18 and TRBJ1-1): NAGVMQNPRHLVRRRGQEARLRCSPMKGHSHVYWYRQLPEEGLKFMVYLQKENIIDESGMPKERFSAEFPKEGPSILRIQQVVRGDSAAYFCASSSGGEGEAFFGQGTRLTVV.

This clonotype was observed a handful of times. V usage is TRBV6-6 and J usage is TRBJ1-2, with TRBD1 matching over 7 bases. In germline, CDR1 is MNHNY, CDR2 SVGAGI (reference sequence). V lost 8 bases and J lost 7; bases outside the gene matches: 10. This CDR3 has 13 amino acids. CDR3 bases: TGTGCCAGCGAACTCCCCCAGGGGGTTGGCTACACCTTC. Translated, it gives CASELPQGVGYTF.

This clonotype appeared a few times. The chain links TRBV4-3 to TRBJ1-6; D ambiguous. In germline, CDR1 is LGHNA, CDR2 YSLEER. Trimming shortened V by 1 base and J by 4 bases, and 17 bases separated the two germline ends. This CDR3 spans 18 amino acids. The CDR3 sequence is CASSQVSRPSLYNSPLHF. Here the CDR3 DNA reads TGCGCCAGCAGCCAAGTAAGCCGCCCTAGTCTGTATAATTCACCCCTCCACTTT.

The chain combines TRBV4-3 with TRBJ2-3; D may be TRBD1 or TRBD2 (5 bases each). Germline V gene sequence: CDR1 LGHNA, CDR2 YSLEER. V shed 0 bases and J shed 1 base, with 14 bases lying between them. CDR3 length: 17 amino acids. This CDR3 reads CASSQDGSGRGTDTQYF. In nucleotides, the CDR3 is TGCGCCAGCAGCCAAGACGGTTCGGGACGGGGCACAGATACGCAGTATTTT.